A single sample gave rise to the 11 T cell receptor beta chains below, sequenced in a study of control samples from healthy donors and cancer patients. Sequencing was performed with immunoSEQ multiplex PCR; in TCRdb, only in-frame clones are kept and a portion is missing. The sample lists around 130,000 clones, around nine tenths occurring once. The sample was blood. The receptors were gathered from a middle-aged man in good health.

The rearrangement links TRBV6-5 to TRBJ1-2, with 9 bases that match TRBD1. The ends lost 4 bases at V and 6 bases at J; junction bases unmatched: 3. The germline gives CDR1 MNHEY, CDR2 SVGAGI. There are 13 residues in the CDR3. CDR3 region: CASSWRQGDGYTF. The CDR3 DNA is TGTGCCAGCAGTTGGCGACAGGGGGATGGCTACACCTTC.

The chain has TRBV30 and TRBJ2-7; D might be TRBD2 (6 bases). From germline, CDR1 is GTSNPN and CDR2 SVGIG (reference sequence). The CDR3 has 15 residues. Trimming removed 0 bases from V and 2 bases from J, with 14 bases in between. The CDR3 region has the DNA TGTGCCTGGAGTGTGGCTAGCGCAAGCCCCTACGAGCAGTACTTC. This gives the protein CAWSVASASPYEQYF.

The chain couples TRBV6-5 to TRBJ1-5, with D maybe TRBD1 (6 bases). Trimming stripped 0 bases from V and 5 bases from J, with 14 bases between. Germline V lookup: CDR1 MNHEY, CDR2 SVGAGI. The CDR3 spans 16 residues. The CDR3 loop is CASSYSGQGSHQPQHF. CDR3 DNA: TGTGCCAGCAGTTACTCGGGGCAGGGGTCCCATCAGCCCCAGCATTTT.

This chain uses TRBV10-3 with TRBJ1-2; TRBD1 might be the D (5 bases). Germline CDR1 and CDR2: ENHRY and SYGVKD. The CDR3 contains 12 residues. V was pared by 3 bases and J by 8 bases, with 10 bases between. The chain's CDR3 is CAISEGTGGYTF. In nucleotides, the CDR3 is TGTGCCATCAGTGAAGGGACGGGGGGCTACACCTTC.

The chain employs TRBV6-1 and TRBJ2-7; 8 bases align to TRBD1. Germline lookup yields CDR1 MNHNS and CDR2 SASEGT. This CDR3 contains 16 residues. V was clipped by 3 bases and J by 7 bases; unmatched bases: 14. The CDR3 coding sequence is TGTGCCAGCAGTGATATTATGGCGCAGGGGGCAGGGGAGCAGTACTTC. Its translation is CASSDIMAQGAGEQYF.

This clone was detected only a few times. The chain joins TRBV18 to TRBJ1-1, with a weak D call TRBD1 (6 bases). Trimming cost V 6 bases and J 0 bases, with 14 bases left between them. The CDR3 covers 15 residues. Germline V gene data show CDR1 as KGHSH and CDR2 as LQKENI. The CDR3 protein is CASSETTGMNTEAFF. CDR3 nucleotides: TGTGCCAGCTCTGAAACCACAGGGATGAACACTGAAGCTTTCTTT.

The rearrangement joins TRBV9 to TRBJ1-5; the match to TRBD1 covers 8 bases. The junction had 5 bases not matched to a gene; V was cut back by 3 bases and J by 3 bases. CDR3 size: 15 residues. Per germline, CDR1 SGDLS and CDR2 YYNGEE. The CDR3 spells CASSETGDPNQPQHF. The CDR3 coding sequence is TGTGCCAGCAGCGAGACAGGGGACCCCAATCAGCCCCAGCATTTT.

The rearrangement joins TRBV6-5 to TRBJ2-7; the D is unclear. Germline CDR1 is MNHEY and CDR2 is SVGAGI. Trimming shortened V by 8 bases and J by 3 bases, and 8 bases separated the two germline ends. The CDR3 extends over 11 amino acids. CDR3 bases: TGTGCCAGCGATTCGGGCTACGAGCAGTACTTC. Protein: CASDSGYEQYF.

In DNA form, the CDR3 reads TGTGCCAGCAGTAGACGGACTAGTGGCACAGATACGCAGTATTTT. Protein: CASSRRTSGTDTQYF. This chain joins TRBV28 and TRBJ2-3; TRBD2 agrees at 7 bases. Germline CDR1 and CDR2: MDHEN and SYDVKM. J lost 1 base, V lost 5 bases, and 6 bases had no gene match. CDR3 length equals 15 residues. Full variable domain (remainder filled in from reference TRBV28 and TRBJ2-3): DVKVTQSSRYLVKRTGEKVFLECVQDMDHENMFWYRQDPGLGLRLIYFSYDVKMKEKGDIPEGYSVSREKKERFSLILESASTNQTSMYLCASSRRTSGTDTQYFGPGTRLTVL.

The chain uses TRBV13 and TRBJ1-6; D is unclear. Deletions cut 4 bases from V and 8 bases from J, with 3 bases between. The CDR3 consists of 11 residues. CDR1 is PRHDT, CDR2 FYEKMQ, per germline (reference sequence). The CDR3 here is CASSSDSPLHF. CDR3 in DNA: TGTGCCAGCAGCTCCGATTCACCCCTCCACTTT.

This chain links TRBV4-2 with TRBJ1-4; D call uncertain. This CDR3 contains 17 residues. V lost 0 bases and J lost 2, with 13 bases in between. The germline gives CDR1 LGHNA, CDR2 YNFKEQ. The CDR3 coding sequence is TGTGCCAGCAGCCAAGATACGCAGATGCGCACTAATGAAAAACTGTTTTTT. The encoded protein is CASSQDTQMRTNEKLFF.